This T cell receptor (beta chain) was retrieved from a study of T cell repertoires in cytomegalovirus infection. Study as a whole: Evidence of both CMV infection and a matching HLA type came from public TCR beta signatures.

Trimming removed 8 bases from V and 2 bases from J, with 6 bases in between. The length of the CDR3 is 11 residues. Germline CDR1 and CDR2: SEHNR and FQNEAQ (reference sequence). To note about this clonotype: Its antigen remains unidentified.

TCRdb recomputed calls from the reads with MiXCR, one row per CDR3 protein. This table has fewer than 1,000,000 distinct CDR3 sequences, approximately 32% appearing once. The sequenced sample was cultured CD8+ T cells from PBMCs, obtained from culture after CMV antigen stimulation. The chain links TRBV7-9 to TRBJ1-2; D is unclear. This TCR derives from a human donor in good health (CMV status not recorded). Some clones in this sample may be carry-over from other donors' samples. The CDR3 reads CASDTNYGYTF. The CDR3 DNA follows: TGTGCCAGCGACACAAACTATGGCTACACCTTC.